The sequence of this T cell receptor beta chain was determined in a study of spatial heterogeneity in lung cancer. Study at large: Samples were donated by 72 untreated early-stage non-small cell lung cancer patients.

This CDR3 has 18 residues. Germline CDR1 is MNHEY and CDR2 is SMNVEV (reference sequence). Trimming removed 2 bases from V and 5 bases from J, with 22 bases in between. Each CDR3 protein is one row after TCRdb ran MiXCR on the 5' RACE reads. The sample includes tens of thousands of distinct CDR3 sequences, 12% seen only once; the top ten take over 30%. Time point given: blood at routine non-recurrence follow-up after resection. This clonotype was found a few times. V usage is TRBV27 and J usage is TRBJ2-1; possible D gene TRBD1, 6 bases. The TCR originated in a male donor with early-stage non-small cell lung cancer. The material was PBMCs, obtained at follow-up. DNA of the CDR3: TGTGCCAGCAGTTTAATTTTCCGCGTAGCAGGGGTTAACAATGAGCAGTTCTTC. Its translation: CASSLIFRVAGVNNEQFF.